The T cell receptor beta chain described here comes from a study of control samples from healthy donors and cancer patients. Using immunoSEQ multiplex PCR, the repertoire was profiled, and TCRdb retains in-frame clones only, with some absent. The profile shows 110,000 or so clones, 85% to 90% of them singletons. The sequence was collected from a man younger than 45 in good health. The sequencing sample was made of blood.

The CDR3 reads CASSLATGYTEAFF. CDR3 nucleotide sequence: TGTGCCAGCAGCCTAGCTACAGGGTACACTGAAGCTTTCTTT. V is TRBV3-1 (or the pseudogene TRBV3-2) and J is TRBJ1-1; a possible D gene is TRBD1 (6 bases). The V gene's germline CDR1 is LGHDT and CDR2 YNNKEL (reference sequence). The CDR3 is 14 amino acids. With 4 bases removed from V and 3 bases from J, the gap between germline ends came to 12 bases.